These 10 T cell receptor beta chains were all obtained from the same sample, sequenced in a study of brain T cells in children with intractable seizures. Data came from immunoSEQ multiplex PCR; TCRdb stores just in-frame clones and leaves some out. The sample has about 340,000 clones; 93% are singletons. Time point reported: blood from clinic visit 5 months post-surgery; TSC patient then seizure free. The sample in question was peripheral blood, obtained roughly 5 months after surgery. The receptor set was obtained from a boy under three years old with tuberous sclerosis and intractable seizures.

The chain employs TRBV5-5 and TRBJ1-6; D is unresolved. V dropped 1 base and J dropped 11 bases, with 13 bases sitting between them. The CDR3 has 14 amino acids. Germline V CDR1 and CDR2: SGHKS, YYEKEE (reference sequence). The CDR3 nucleotides are TGTGCCAGCAGCTTGTCTATGACCGGTCCACCCCTCCACTTT. Translated: CASSLSMTGPPLHF.

The chain combines TRBV12-3 or TRBV12-4 with TRBJ1-2, with a tentative D call TRBD1 (5 bases). V gave up 4 bases and J gave up 6 bases, with 12 bases separating them. The CDR3 contains 13 residues. The CDR3 coding sequence is TGTGCCAGCAGTTCCGGGGGGGTCGATGGCTACACCTTC. Its protein product is CASSSGGVDGYTF.

This sequence joins TRBV5-4 and TRBJ2-5; the D call may be TRBD1 or TRBD2 (6 bases each). The germline gives CDR1 SGHNT, CDR2 YYREEE (reference sequence). V was clipped by 1 base and J by 5 bases, with 12 bases between them. The CDR3 consists of 14 residues. For the CDR3, the DNA is TGTGCCAGCAGCTTGTGGGGGGCAGGTGAGACCCAGTACTTC. Translation: CASSLWGAGETQYF. The whole variable domain, remainder taken from reference TRBV5-4 and TRBJ2-5, is ETGVTQSPTHLIKTRGQQVTLRCSSQSGHNTVSWYQQALGQGPQFIFQYYREEENGRGNFPPRFSGLQFPNYSSELNVNALELDDSALYLCASSLWGAGETQYFGPGTRLLVL.

The V call is TRBV5-8, the J call TRBJ2-1; 8 bases are shared with TRBD2. Germline trimming cut 0 bases from V and 5 bases from J; bases unmatched to any gene: 19. The CDR3 extends over 20 amino acids. Germline-derived CDR1 and CDR2 are SGHTS and YDEGEE. In DNA, the CDR3 is TGTGCCAGCAGCTTGGCAAGCGGGGGCTCTCGGAGGGGCCTCCACAATGAGCAGTTCTTC. It yields the protein CASSLASGGSRRGLHNEQFF.

CDR3 nucleotides: TGTGCCTGCGGAGGGGTCAGGCTTCAGAACACTGAAGCTTTCTTT. This sequence encodes CACGGVRLQNTEAFF. This chain connects TRBV30 to TRBJ1-1; possible D gene TRBD1, 5 bases. V shed 6 bases and J shed 1 base, with 18 bases lying between them. CDR1 is GTSNPN, CDR2 SVGIG, per germline (reference sequence). The CDR3 is made up of 15 amino acids. Full variable domain (outside the CDR3, taken from reference TRBV30 and TRBJ1-1): SQTIHQWPATLVQPVGSPLSLECTVEGTSNPNLYWYRQAAGRGLQLLFYSVGIGQISSEVPQNLSASRPQDRQFILSSKKLLLSDSGFYLCACGGVRLQNTEAFFGQGTRLTVV.

The CDR3 nucleotides read TGTGCCAGCAGTTACTCCACCCCCGACAGGTTTGGCAATCAGCCCCAGCATTTT. Its translation is CASSYSTPDRFGNQPQHF. The rearrangement uses TRBV27 and TRBJ1-5, with D tentatively TRBD1 (6 bases). There are 18 residues in the CDR3. Trimming stripped 4 bases from V and 2 bases from J, with 21 bases between. The V gene's germline CDR1 is MNHEY and CDR2 SMNVEV (reference sequence).

V usage is TRBV12-3 or TRBV12-4 and J usage is TRBJ2-7, with D uncertain. Deletions cut 1 base from V and 3 bases from J, with 4 bases between. The CDR3 sequence is 12 residues long. The CDR3 DNA is TGTGCCAGCAGTTTAGGATTCTACGAGCAGTACTTC. It yields the protein CASSLGFYEQYF.

The chain employs TRBV7-3 and TRBJ2-3, with a weak D call TRBD2 (6 bases). V lost 5 bases and J 4 bases, leaving 16 bases between the germline ends. The CDR3 is 15 amino acids. Per the germline V gene, CDR1 is SGHTA and CDR2 is FQGTGA. CDR3 nucleotide sequence: TGTGCCAGCAGCCAGGAGGGATCCATGGCAGATACGCAGTATTTT. Amino acid sequence: CASSQEGSMADTQYF.

V is TRBV7-3 and J is TRBJ2-3; D is unclear. Trimming shortened V by 2 bases and J by 3 bases, and 9 bases separated the two germline ends. CDR3 size: 14 residues. Germline V gene sequence: CDR1 SGHTA, CDR2 FQGTGA. This chain's CDR3 is CASSLGRATDTQYF. The CDR3 region has the DNA TGTGCCAGCAGCTTAGGACGGGCGACAGATACGCAGTATTTT.

V usage is TRBV6-5 and J usage is TRBJ1-3; no clear D. Trimming shortened V by 5 bases and J by 9 bases, and 11 bases separated the two germline ends. This CDR3 has 12 amino acids. Per germline, CDR1 MNHEY and CDR2 SVGAGI. The CDR3 nucleotides read TGTGCCAGCAGTACGGATTGGGCCACCATATATTTT. This gives the protein CASSTDWATIYF.